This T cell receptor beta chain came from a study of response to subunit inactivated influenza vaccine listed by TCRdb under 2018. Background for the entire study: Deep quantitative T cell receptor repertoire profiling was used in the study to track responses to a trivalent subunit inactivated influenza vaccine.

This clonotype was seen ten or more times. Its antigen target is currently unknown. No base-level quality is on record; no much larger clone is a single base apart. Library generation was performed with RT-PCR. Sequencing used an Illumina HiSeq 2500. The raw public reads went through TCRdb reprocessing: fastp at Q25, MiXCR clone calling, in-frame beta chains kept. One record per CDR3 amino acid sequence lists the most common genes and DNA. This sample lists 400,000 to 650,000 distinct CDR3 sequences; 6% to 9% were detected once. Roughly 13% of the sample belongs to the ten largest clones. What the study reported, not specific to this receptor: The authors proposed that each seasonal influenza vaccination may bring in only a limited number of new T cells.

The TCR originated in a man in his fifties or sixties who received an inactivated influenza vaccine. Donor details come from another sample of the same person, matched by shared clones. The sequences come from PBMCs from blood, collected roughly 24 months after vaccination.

The DNA reads as follows: TGTGCCAGCAGCGTAGGTTTGGGGAATGAGCAGTTCTTC. Its protein reads: CASSVGLGNEQFF. In this chain, TRBV9 is recombined with TRBJ2-1; the D gene cannot be resolved reliably. Counted from cysteine to phenylalanine, this CDR3 has 13 amino acids. The retained sequence is limited to the CDR3, 39 bases, with the frame set at the first base. The germline ends are 8 bases apart after V is trimmed by 0 bases and J by 7 bases. In the germline V gene, CDR1 corresponds to SGDLS and CDR2 to YYNGEE.